The 8 T cell receptor beta chains given below trace back to one sample, sequenced in a study of human T cells and chemical hapten exposure. Indicated time point: pre-sensitization, week 0. The treatment was: therapeutic diphenylcyclopropenone sensitization with weekly scalp DPC. TCRdb redid the calling of the RACE reads with MiXCR, one entry per CDR3 protein. The table lists about 250,000 distinct CDR3 sequences, 7.5% to 8% of them singletons. The material sequenced was whole blood, taken in connection with sensitization to the hapten diphenylcyclopropenone (DPC). These receptors were obtained from a young man with alopecia areata. Some clones in this sample may be carry-over from other donors' samples.

Ten or more counts support this clonotype. The rearrangement joins TRBV29-1 to TRBJ2-1; 12 bases match TRBD2. The CDR3 runs 15 residues. Per the germline V gene, CDR1 is SQVTM and CDR2 is ANQGSEA. V lost 7 bases and J lost 8; bases outside the gene matches: 12. CDR3 loop: CSADGPSGGAYEQFF. CDR3 DNA: TGCAGCGCCGACGGGCCTAGCGGGGGGGCATATGAGCAGTTCTTC.

J is TRBJ1-6 and V is TRBV20-1, with D uncertain. The CDR3 is 14 amino acids. Trimming took 0 bases from V and 0 from J, leaving 3 bases between them. Germline V gene lookup returns CDR1 DFQATT and CDR2 SNEGSKA (reference sequence). CDR3 in amino acids: CSARDSSYNSPLHF. In DNA, the CDR3 is TGCAGTGCTAGAGATAGCTCCTATAATTCACCCCTCCACTTT.

This clonotype occurred a few times. The CDR3 sequence is CSVLGYEQYF. In nucleotides, the CDR3 is TGCAGCGTTCTAGGGTACGAGCAGTACTTC. The chain recombines TRBV29-1 with TRBJ2-7, with D unresolved. Between the trimmed V and J ends, which lost 5 bases and 4 bases, there was a span of 6 bases. The CDR3 is 10 amino acids. The germline V gene has CDR1 SQVTM and CDR2 ANQGSEA.

This clonotype was counted between two and nine times. This chain uses TRBV7-9 with TRBJ2-7; D assignment may be TRBD1 or TRBD2 (5 bases each). The CDR3 runs 17 residues. Per the germline V gene, CDR1 is SEHNR and CDR2 is FQNEAQ (reference sequence). The germline V and J ends were trimmed by 3 bases and 5 bases, with 23 bases remaining between them. The DNA for the CDR3 is TGTGCCAGCAGCTTCGGGACCTTTGATAAAGCGGTCCACGAGCAGTACTTC. This translates into CASSFGTFDKAVHEQYF.

This clonotype was seen a handful of times. The chain links TRBV2 to TRBJ1-5; D not certain. Germline CDR1 SNHLY, CDR2 FYNNEI. The CDR3 sequence is 13 residues long. With 3 bases removed from V and 4 bases from J, the gap between germline ends came to 7 bases. The CDR3 reads CASSETVNQPQHF. In DNA form, the CDR3 reads TGTGCCAGCAGTGAGACGGTTAATCAGCCCCAGCATTTT.

This clonotype was picked up a small number of times. The gene calls are TRBV28 and TRBJ1-4, with TRBD1 identical over 8 bases. V dropped 8 bases and J dropped 6; count of bases not matched to a gene: 8. CDR1 is MDHEN, CDR2 SYDVKM, per germline. The length of the CDR3 is 14 residues. CDR3 amino acids: CASETPGGHEKLFF. CDR3 bases: TGTGCCAGCGAGACCCCAGGGGGCCATGAAAAACTGTTTTTT.

The J gene is TRBJ1-6, the V gene TRBV12-3 or TRBV12-4, with 7 bases lining up with TRBD1. CDR3 length: 15 amino acids. Germline trimming cut 3 bases from V and 7 bases from J; bases unmatched to any gene: 6. The CDR3 spells CASSLGQGENSPLHF. In DNA, the CDR3 is TGTGCCAGCAGTTTGGGCCAGGGGGAGAATTCACCCCTCCACTTT.

In its sample, this clonotype was seen many times. The chain links TRBV6-4 to TRBJ1-1; D unclear. The germline V gene has CDR1 MRHNA and CDR2 SNTAGT. V was trimmed by 0 bases and J by 6 bases, leaving 11 bases between them. The CDR3 runs to 14 residues. The CDR3 protein is CASSDSGKMAEAFF. The DNA for the CDR3 is TGTGCCAGCAGTGACTCTGGGAAAATGGCTGAAGCTTTCTTT.